These 24 T cell receptor beta chains share one sample of origin, sequenced in a study. TCRdb independently ran MiXCR on the reads; one entry per CDR3 protein. The data show 4,000 to 5,000 distinct CDR3 sequences, 9% to 10% seen once. Sequencing used CD4+ T cells from peripheral blood. The receptor set was obtained from a human donor with rheumatoid arthritis.

This clonotype qualifies as medium-sized. This rearrangement joins TRBV6-6 to TRBJ2-7; a possible D gene is TRBD2 (5 bases). Per the germline V gene, CDR1 is MNHNY and CDR2 is SVGAGI (reference sequence). V lost 1 base and J 1 base, leaving 11 bases between the germline ends. This CDR3 spans 15 amino acids. The CDR3 DNA is TGTGCCAGCAGTTACTATAATGGGGAGTCCTACGAGCAGTACTTC. Translated, it gives CASSYYNGESYEQYF.

This clonotype has at least ten counts. The rearrangement joins TRBV7-9 to TRBJ2-3, with 10 bases lining up with TRBD1. This CDR3 has 15 amino acids. The V gene's germline CDR1 is SEHNR and CDR2 FQNEAQ (reference sequence). J gave up 2 bases and V 5 bases, and 4 bases lay outside the gene matches. The CDR3 nucleotides read TGTGCCAGCAGCGACAGGGGGCGGACCACAGATACGCAGTATTTT. This sequence encodes CASSDRGRTTDTQYF.

This clonotype is categorized as medium-sized. Its ends do not fully match the called genes, so a read error is possible. This chain connects TRBV29-1 to TRBJ2-3; no firm D call. From germline, CDR1 is SQVTM and CDR2 ANQGSEA. CDR3 size: 14 residues. The CDR3 DNA reads TGCAGCGTGGAAGGGCTCACTAGCACAGATACGCAGTATTTT. It specifies CSVEGLTSTDTQYF.

This chain links TRBV7-2 with TRBJ2-3; D remains ambiguous. Per the germline V gene, CDR1 is SGHTA and CDR2 is FQGNSA. The CDR3 covers 14 residues. V dropped 1 base and J dropped 6 bases, with 11 bases sitting between them. The DNA of the CDR3 is TGTGCCAGCAGCTTAGGGTCGCAACCGGATACGCAGTATTTT. Translated: CASSLGSQPDTQYF.

This clonotype is termed medium-sized. The CDR3 nucleotides read TGCGCCAGCAGCCGTCAGACTGCCACCGGGGAGCTGTTTTTT. Encoded protein: CASSRQTATGELFF. V is TRBV5-1 and J is TRBJ2-2; unclear D gene. The CDR3 has 14 residues. CDR1 is SGHRS, CDR2 YFSETQ, per germline. V shed 4 bases and J shed 4 bases, with 11 bases lying between them.

This chain links TRBV4-2 with TRBJ1-2; D is possibly TRBD1 (5 bases). Trimming shortened V by 0 bases and J by 4 bases, and 15 bases separated the two germline ends. This CDR3 is 16 amino acids long. From germline, CDR1 is LGHNA and CDR2 YNFKEQ. The CDR3 here is CASSQESAGPSYGYTF. Written as DNA, the CDR3 is TGTGCCAGCAGCCAAGAATCTGCGGGGCCCTCCTATGGCTACACCTTC.

In its sample, this clonotype was seen a few times. J is TRBJ1-3 and V is TRBV10-3, with TRBD1 identical over 11 bases. Looked up from germline, CDR1 is ENHRY and CDR2 is SYGVKD. This CDR3 spans 16 amino acids. V dropped 11 bases and J dropped 5; count of bases not matched to a gene: 14. CDR3 loop: CAAQTAGTGGRNTIYF. In DNA, the CDR3 is TGTGCCGCTCAAACCGCGGGGACAGGGGGAAGAAACACCATATATTTT.

This clonotype was seen ten or more times. The chain combines TRBV6-1 with TRBJ2-7, with 9 nucleotides matching TRBD2. From germline, CDR1 is MNHNS and CDR2 SASEGT. This CDR3 region has 14 residues. J lost 5 bases, V lost 8 bases, and 10 bases had no gene match. The CDR3 sequence: CASGVSGSRNEQYF. The CDR3 nucleotides are TGTGCCAGCGGGGTTAGCGGGAGTAGGAACGAGCAGTACTTC.

By frequency in the sample, this clonotype is medium-sized. V is TRBV20-1 and J is TRBJ2-1; no definite D call. Trimming cost V 5 bases and J 6 bases, with 17 bases left between them. Germline CDR1 DFQATT, CDR2 SNEGSKA (reference sequence). The CDR3 sequence is 14 residues long. Written as DNA, the CDR3 is TGCAGTGCTCGCCGGGCCAACATCCCCAATGAGCAGTTCTTC. It specifies CSARRANIPNEQFF.

In this sample, this clonotype is medium-sized. V and J are TRBV9 and TRBJ2-7, with D uncertain. Trimming cost V 0 bases and J 3 bases, with 10 bases left between them. Germline V gene lookup returns CDR1 SGDLS and CDR2 YYNGEE. The CDR3 contains 14 residues. Written as DNA, the CDR3 is TGTGCCAGCAGCGTAGGATCTCAAAACTACGAGCAGTACTTC. Translated, it gives CASSVGSQNYEQYF.

This clonotype is judged hyperexpanded. V is TRBV7-6 and J is TRBJ2-7, with 7 bases fitting TRBD2. The CDR3 has 15 amino acids. Germline V gene sequence: CDR1 SGHVS, CDR2 FNYEAQ. J was trimmed by 2 bases and V by 1 base; bases with no gene match: 5. CDR3 in amino acids: CASSLESSGPYEQYF. DNA for the CDR3: TGTGCCAGCAGCTTAGAGAGTAGCGGGCCCTACGAGCAGTACTTC.

Sample share makes this clonotype medium-sized. The genes are TRBV3-1 and TRBJ1-5; 11 bases align to TRBD1. The CDR3 is made up of 18 amino acids. In germline, CDR1 is LGHDT, CDR2 YNNKEL (reference sequence). Unmatched junction bases numbered 7, after V lost 3 bases and J lost 0 bases. The CDR3 loop is CASSQSDRGQFSNQPQHF. CDR3 DNA sequence: TGTGCCAGCAGCCAGTCGGACAGGGGGCAGTTTAGCAATCAGCCCCAGCATTTT.

The chain joins TRBV5-6 to TRBJ2-5; D not certain. The CDR3 has 13 amino acids. The V end lost 0 bases, the J end lost 4 bases, and 7 bases lay between the germline ends. CDR1 SGHDT and CDR2 YYEEEE come from the germline V gene. CDR3 DNA: TGTGCCAGCAGCTTGGGGGAAGTAGAGACCCAGTACTTC. Protein product: CASSLGEVETQYF.

By share, this clonotype counts as medium-sized. The chain has TRBV28 and TRBJ2-7, with 13 bases fitting TRBD2. Trimming cost V 5 bases and J 5 bases; bases outside gene matches: 9. This CDR3 has 16 amino acids. Germline CDR1 and CDR2: MDHEN and SYDVKM. The CDR3 loop is CASSDGLAGEEDEQYF. For the CDR3, the DNA is TGTGCCAGCAGTGACGGACTAGCGGGAGAGGAAGACGAGCAGTACTTC.

By sample share, this clonotype is medium-sized. The chain combines TRBV2 with TRBJ1-2; tentative D call: TRBD1 (6 bases). V lost 5 bases and J 3 bases, leaving 7 bases between the germline ends. This CDR3 is 12 amino acids long. From germline, CDR1 is SNHLY and CDR2 FYNNEI. The CDR3 DNA sequence: TGTGCCAGCAGTTACAGGGACTATGGCTACACCTTC. Translation gives CASSYRDYGYTF.

This clonotype was seen repeatedly, ten times or more. V is TRBV6-6 and J is TRBJ1-4; D ambiguous. V was clipped by 6 bases and J by 3 bases, with 11 bases between them. The germline V gene has CDR1 MNHNY and CDR2 SVGAGI (reference sequence). The CDR3 covers 14 residues. CDR3 loop: CASRLGGANEKLFF. The CDR3, as DNA: TGTGCCAGCAGGCTAGGCGGCGCTAATGAAAAACTGTTTTTT.

By proportion, this clonotype is medium-sized. This chain links TRBV2 with TRBJ2-3; D might be TRBD1 or TRBD2, each matching 6 bases. V dropped 9 bases and J dropped 0 bases, with 13 bases sitting between them. Germline V CDR1 and CDR2: SNHLY, FYNNEI. This CDR3 spans 14 amino acids. The CDR3 region is CASRGRGSTDTQYF. The CDR3 DNA reads as TGTGCCAGTCGGGGGCGGGGAAGCACAGATACGCAGTATTTT. Drawing the rest from reference TRBV2 and TRBJ2-3, the complete variable domain is EPEVTQTPSHQVTQMGQEVILRCVPISNHLYFYWYRQILGQKVEFLVSFYNNEISEKSEIFDDQFSVERPDGSNFTLKIRSTKLEDSAMYFCASRGRGSTDTQYFGPGTRLTVL.

A word on this clonotype: Just one base apart from a much larger clone, this may be a read error. The chain joins TRBV14 to TRBJ1-1, with a weak D call TRBD1 (5 bases). Germline CDR1 is SGHDN and CDR2 is FVKESK. The CDR3 has 13 residues. In DNA, the CDR3 is TGTGTCAGCAGTTGGCAGGGTGACACTGAAGCTTTCTTT. Translated: CVSSWQGDTEAFF.

Worth noting for this clonotype: A much larger clone differs from this one at a single base, so this may be a read error. The CDR3 DNA reads TGTGCCAGCAGTTCGCCCTCACTAGGGATGGCAAATACGCAGTATTTT. Protein: CASSSPSLGMANTQYF. The V gene is TRBV27, the J gene TRBJ2-3, with TRBD2 as a possible D gene (5 bases). In germline, CDR1 is MNHEY, CDR2 SMNVEV (reference sequence). The V gene lost 4 bases and the J gene lost 7 bases, with 21 bases spanning the gap. There are 16 residues in the CDR3.

This clonotype was seen at least ten times. The J gene is TRBJ2-1, the V gene TRBV30; perhaps TRBD2 as D (6 bases). V dropped 3 bases and J dropped 8 bases, with 14 bases sitting between them. Germline CDR1 GTSNPN, CDR2 SVGIG (reference sequence). CDR3 size: 13 residues. DNA of the CDR3: TGTGCCTGGAGGGTCGGGAGCGGCGATGAGCAGTTCTTC. This translates into CAWRVGSGDEQFF. Full variable domain (rest looked up from reference TRBV30 and TRBJ2-1): SQTIHQWPATLVQPVGSPLSLECTVEGTSNPNLYWYRQAAGRGLQLLFYSVGIGQISSEVPQNLSASRPQDRQFILSSKKLLLSDSGFYLCAWRVGSGDEQFFGPGTRLTVL.

Many counts were recorded for this clonotype. This sequence joins TRBV24-1 and TRBJ2-1; 13 bases align to TRBD2. The CDR3 has 16 amino acids. Germline CDR1 and CDR2: KGHDR and SFDVKD. Trimming removed 4 bases from V and 5 bases from J; junction bases left unmatched: 4. CDR3 sequence reads: CATSETSGRPNNEQFF. CDR3 bases: TGTGCCACCAGTGAGACTAGCGGGAGGCCCAACAATGAGCAGTTCTTC.

By frequency in the sample, this clonotype is medium-sized. The chain recombines TRBV29-1 with TRBJ2-1; D is uncertain. CDR1 is SQVTM and CDR2 is ANQGSEA in the germline V gene. V lost 4 bases and J 15 bases, leaving 16 bases between the germline ends. This CDR3 region has 11 residues. The CDR3 is CSVGRRDEMFF. The CDR3 DNA is TGCAGCGTTGGGCGAAGGGATGAGATGTTCTTC.

Relative to its sample, this clonotype is medium-sized. The chain carries TRBV5-6 and TRBJ2-3; unclear D gene. The CDR3 covers 12 residues. The V end lost 4 bases, the J end lost 6 bases, and 9 bases lay between the germline ends. CDR1 and CDR2 (germline): SGHDT, YYEEEE. The CDR3 loop reads CASSRPADTQYF. In DNA, the CDR3 is TGTGCCAGCAGCCGACCAGCGGATACGCAGTATTTT.

DNA for the CDR3: TGTGCCAGCAGGCCTAGGACAGGGAGCCAGCAGTTCTTC. Translated: CASRPRTGSQQFF. This sequence joins TRBV12-3 or TRBV12-4 and TRBJ2-1, with 8 bases identical to TRBD1. The CDR3 contains 13 residues. V trimming: 6 bases; J trimming: 11 bases; junction bases outside the gene matches: 9.